The entry below gives a single T cell receptor (beta chain) sequence along with its context. This entry belongs to a study of metastatic and nonmetastatic thyroid tumors. Per the germline V gene, CDR1 is MDHEN and CDR2 is SYDVKM. V dropped 7 bases and J dropped 3 bases, with 6 bases sitting between them. The CDR3 runs 11 residues. Each patient came to thyroid surgery without any prior treatment (of any kind). TCRdb re-analyzed the PCR reads using MiXCR. This sample has more than 15,000 clones; about 29% occur once, and the top ten carry about 12%. This chain connects TRBV28 to TRBJ1-1, with D uncertain. The sequence was obtained from a male donor with papillary thyroid cancer or a benign thyroid nodule (not recorded which). Some clones in this sample may be carry-over from other donors' samples. Sequenced: tumor tissue. CDR3 sequence (DNA): TGTGCCAGCACTACCGACACTGAAGCTTTCTTT. As protein: CASTTDTEAFF.